Listed below are T cell receptor beta chains from one sample, sequenced in a study of blood T cell repertoires in COVID-19. TCRdb's copy holds only in-frame clones and misses some; the assay was immunoSEQ multiplex PCR. The sample lists roughly 250,000 clones; roughly 83% were seen once. The sequenced material came from PBMCs or T cells enriched from blood (not recorded which). The receptors come from a woman aged 45-59 years who had recovered from COVID-19. Each CDR3 is given with its conserved first and last residue. Fields, in order: D gene, J gene, V gene, CDR3 protein, CDR3 DNA. A D gene is named only where the DNA matches it firmly.

d_gene: NA; j_gene: TRBJ1-3; v_gene: TRBV14; CDR3aa: CASSPFGSSGNTIYF; CDR3nt: TGTGCCAGCAGCCCATTTGGGAGCTCTGGAAACACCATATATTTT
d_gene: NA; j_gene: TRBJ2-2; v_gene: TRBV19; CDR3aa: CASSRVRDTGELFF; CDR3nt: TGTGCCAGTAGTAGGGTCAGGGACACCGGGGAGCTGTTTTTT
d_gene: TRBD1; j_gene: TRBJ1-1; v_gene: TRBV18; CDR3aa: CASSLTGTGNTEAFF; CDR3nt: TGTGCCAGCTCACTGACCGGGACAGGCAACACTGAAGCTTTCTTT
d_gene: NA; j_gene: TRBJ1-2; v_gene: TRBV7-2; CDR3aa: CASSGQRNYGYTF; CDR3nt: TGTGCCAGCAGCGGACAGAGAAACTATGGCTACACCTTC
d_gene: NA; j_gene: TRBJ2-7; v_gene: TRBV10-3; CDR3aa: CAISVSYEQYF; CDR3nt: TGTGCCATCAGTGTATCCTACGAGCAGTACTTC
d_gene: TRBD1; j_gene: TRBJ2-5; v_gene: TRBV27; CDR3aa: CASSRQGYGTQYF; CDR3nt: TGTGCCAGCAGTAGACAGGGGTATGGGACCCAGTACTTC
d_gene: NA; j_gene: TRBJ1-1; v_gene: TRBV6-6; CDR3aa: CASSYSDRNTEAFF; CDR3nt: TGTGCCAGCAGTTATTCCGACAGGAACACTGAAGCTTTCTTT
d_gene: TRBD1; j_gene: TRBJ1-3; v_gene: TRBV19; CDR3aa: CASSRSGTGGPNTIYF; CDR3nt: TGTGCCAGTAGTAGATCGGGGACAGGGGGTCCAAACACCATATATTTT
d_gene: NA; j_gene: TRBJ2-3; v_gene: TRBV21-1; CDR3aa: CASSKGDRDTDTQYF; CDR3nt: TGTGCCAGCAGCAAGGGGGACAGGGATACAGATACGCAGTATTTT
d_gene: TRBD2; j_gene: TRBJ2-1; v_gene: TRBV3-1/TRBV3-2; CDR3aa: CASSQSGTSGSSYNEQFF; CDR3nt: TGTGCCAGCAGCCAATCTGGGACTAGCGGGAGCTCCTACAATGAGCAGTTCTTC
d_gene: TRBD2; j_gene: TRBJ2-3; v_gene: TRBV10-2; CDR3aa: CASTGTSRPDTQYF; CDR3nt: TGCGCCAGCACTGGGACTAGCCGACCGGATACGCAGTATTTT
d_gene: TRBD2; j_gene: TRBJ2-3; v_gene: TRBV4-1; CDR3aa: CASSQRVAGGSSTDTQYF; CDR3nt: TGCGCCAGCAGCCAAAGAGTAGCGGGAGGGAGTAGCACAGATACGCAGTATTTT
d_gene: NA; j_gene: TRBJ1-1; v_gene: TRBV3-1/TRBV3-2; CDR3aa: CASSQAGVNTEAFF; CDR3nt: TGTGCCAGCAGCCAGGCCGGGGTCAACACTGAAGCTTTCTTT
d_gene: NA; j_gene: TRBJ1-1; v_gene: TRBV4-3; CDR3aa: CASSPTGLRNTEAFF; CDR3nt: TGCGCCAGCAGCCCGACCGGACTAAGGAACACTGAAGCTTTCTTT
d_gene: TRBD1; j_gene: TRBJ2-7; v_gene: TRBV11-1; CDR3aa: CASSLRQGAYEQYF; CDR3nt: TGTGCCAGCAGCTTAAGACAGGGTGCCTACGAGCAGTACTTC